A single sample gave rise to the 18 T cell receptor beta chains below, sequenced in a study of blood T cells in healthy people across ages. PCR was performed a second time for about 7 to 12 cycles using a sample-barcoded 5' primer and a J-beta primer mix. TCRdb ran MiXCR on the 5' RACE reads and lists one entry per CDR3 protein. The sample lists about 970,000 distinct CDR3 sequences, about 51% occurring once. The sample was blood. Source of these receptors: a woman aged 60 to 75 in good health.

This clonotype was detected once. The chain is built from TRBV20-1 and TRBJ2-4, with 11 bases identical to TRBD2. Germline loops: CDR1 DFQATT, CDR2 SNEGSKA (reference sequence). CDR3 size: 20 residues. V dropped 0 bases and J dropped 3; count of bases not matched to a gene: 16. The CDR3 is CSARDIEVAGGPLGKNIQYF. As DNA, the CDR3 is TGCAGTGCTAGAGATATCGAAGTAGCGGGAGGGCCCTTAGGCAAAAACATTCAGTACTTC.

Note on this clonotype: A read error may produce the germline difference seen at one junction end. V and J are TRBV10-1 and TRBJ2-5, with 9 nucleotides matching TRBD1. The J call may be in error: the DNA end matches TRBJ2-7 better. Germline CDR1 reads WNHNN; CDR2 reads SYGVQD (reference sequence). This CDR3 has 15 residues. CDR3 sequence (DNA): TGCGCCAGCAGTGATCGGACAGGGGCCTCCTGCGAGCAGTACTTC. Translated, it gives CASSDRTGASCEQYF.

This clonotype was found a few times. The gene calls are TRBV7-9 and TRBJ2-5; D ambiguous. The V gene's germline CDR1 is SEHNR and CDR2 FQNEAQ (reference sequence). This CDR3 spans 12 amino acids. Trimming cost V 7 bases and J 5 bases, with 11 bases left between them. CDR3: CASTSIRETQYF. CDR3 bases: TGTGCCAGCACCTCAATAAGGGAGACCCAGTACTTC.

This clonotype showed up just a few times. One end of the junction fails to match germline, which may point to a read error. J is TRBJ2-3 and V is TRBV4-2; D is possibly TRBD1 (6 bases). Germline assignment: CDR1 LGHNA and CDR2 YNFKEQ. There are 14 residues in the CDR3. The CDR3 loop is CASSQGGGGDTQYF. CDR3 DNA: TGCGCCAGCAGCCAAGGCGGTGGGGGCGATACGCAGTATTTT.

The rearrangement links TRBV27 to TRBJ2-7, with a possible D match to TRBD2 (6 bases). Germline V gives CDR1 MNHEY, CDR2 SMNVEV (reference sequence). Trimming cost V 8 bases and J 5 bases, with 19 bases left between them. The CDR3 is 14 amino acids. CDR3 in amino acids: CASGDGRGWNEQYF. The CDR3 region has the DNA TGTGCCAGCGGTGACGGGAGAGGGTGGAACGAGCAGTACTTC.

This clonotype appeared a few times. The chain employs TRBV27 and TRBJ2-3; D assignment may be TRBD1 or TRBD2 (5 bases each). The germline V gene encodes CDR1 MNHEY and CDR2 SMNVEV (reference sequence). V was shortened by 4 bases and J by 3 bases, with 20 bases between the two germline ends. The CDR3 extends over 17 amino acids. CDR3 coding DNA: TGTGCCAGCAGTTCGCCTTGGGACCGGATGAGTACAGATACGCAGTATTTT. It codes for CASSSPWDRMSTDTQYF.

This sequence joins TRBV6-9 and TRBJ1-6; a possible D gene is TRBD1 (5 bases). The CDR3 contains 13 residues. Deletions cut 8 bases from V and 9 bases from J, with 14 bases between. CDR1 and CDR2 (germline): MNHGY, SVAAGI. CDR3 residues: CASPGDGRSPLHF. The CDR3 DNA reads as TGTGCCAGCCCTGGGGACGGGCGTTCACCCCTCCACTTT.

The chain is built from TRBV9 and TRBJ1-4, with 7 bases lining up with TRBD1. Germline V lookup: CDR1 SGDLS, CDR2 YYNGEE. The J segment lost 5 bases and the V segment lost 4 bases, leaving 11 bases of the junction unmatched. The CDR3 spans 16 residues. CDR3 protein: CASSPRGGQMNEKLFF. In nucleotides, the CDR3 is TGTGCCAGCAGCCCACGAGGGGGACAGATGAATGAAAAACTGTTTTTT. Full variable domain (missing parts from reference TRBV9 and TRBJ1-4): DSGVTQTPKHLITATGQRVTLRCSPRSGDLSVYWYQQSLDQGLQFLIQYYNGEERAKGNILERFSAQQFPDLHSELNLSSLELGDSALYFCASSPRGGQMNEKLFFGSGTQLSVL.

The chain combines TRBV7-6 with TRBJ2-5; 7 nucleotides agree with TRBD2. Trimming took 3 bases from V and 11 from J; bases not matched to a gene: 6. Per germline, CDR1 SGHVS and CDR2 FNYEAQ. This CDR3 spans 12 amino acids. CDR3 coding DNA: TGTGCCAGCAGCTTTATAGCGGGTGGGCAGTACTTC. Protein: CASSFIAGGQYF.

This chain uses TRBV5-1 with TRBJ1-1, with TRBD1 as a possible D gene (5 bases). Germline CDR1 reads SGHRS; CDR2 reads YFSETQ. Trimming cost V 4 bases and J 3 bases, with 10 bases left between them. The CDR3 spans 13 residues. The CDR3 loop is CASSERGHTEAFF. The CDR3 DNA follows: TGCGCCAGCAGCGAGAGGGGCCACACTGAAGCTTTCTTT.

The rearrangement links TRBV20-1 to TRBJ2-4; 8 nucleotides match TRBD1. This CDR3 is 17 amino acids long. The V and J ends lost 1 base and 0 bases, in that order; junction bases with no gene match: 8. The germline gives CDR1 DFQATT, CDR2 SNEGSKA (reference sequence). The CDR3 DNA follows: TGCAGTGCTAGAGTCGGACAGGGAGGAATAGCCAAAAACATTCAGTACTTC. It yields the protein CSARVGQGGIAKNIQYF.

The chain combines TRBV2 with TRBJ2-7, with no clear D. CDR1 is SNHLY, CDR2 FYNNEI, per germline. The CDR3 runs 12 residues. Trimming took off 7 bases at V and 3 bases at J, with 10 bases between the two ends. The CDR3 DNA follows: TGTGCCAGCAAACCGACGGTCTACGAGCAGTACTTC. The encoded protein is CASKPTVYEQYF.

This chain links TRBV7-9 with TRBJ2-7, with 9 bases identical to TRBD1. V shed 5 bases, J shed 2 bases, and the junction held 22 bases outside the gene matches. The germline V gene has CDR1 SEHNR and CDR2 FQNEAQ (reference sequence). CDR3 size: 20 residues. The CDR3 spells CASSRRPRDRDPYLPYEQYF. DNA of the CDR3: TGTGCCAGCAGCCGTCGCCCCCGGGACAGGGACCCGTACCTTCCCTACGAGCAGTACTTC.

This chain connects TRBV6-4 to TRBJ2-3; 7 nucleotides match TRBD2. There are 19 residues in the CDR3. V trimming: 4 bases; J trimming: 6 bases; junction bases outside the gene matches: 22. In germline, CDR1 is MRHNA, CDR2 SNTAGT. For the CDR3, the DNA is TGTGCCAGCAGTGGCGTGGGAGGGAGAGTTGGAGAGAAGAGGGATACGCAGTATTTT. This encodes CASSGVGGRVGEKRDTQYF.

V gene TRBV5-1 combines with J gene TRBJ2-7; D unclear. Germline CDR1 and CDR2: SGHRS and YFSETQ. V lost 4 bases, J lost 0 bases, and 11 bases lay in between. The CDR3 covers 14 residues. In DNA form, the CDR3 reads TGCGCCAGCAGCCCTCAGACCAACTCCTACGAGCAGTACTTC. Amino acids: CASSPQTNSYEQYF.

Note on this clonotype: It may be a read error: a sequence one base away is much more abundant. The chain employs TRBV27 and TRBJ2-1; D is unresolved. The V and J ends lost 6 bases and 9 bases respectively, with 9 bases between them. There are 11 residues in the CDR3. Germline-derived CDR1 and CDR2 are MNHEY and SMNVEV (reference sequence). The CDR3 bases are TGTGCCAGCAGACTGGGCGGTGAGCAGTTCTTC. It specifies CASRLGGEQFF.

This clonotype was seen a few times. CDR3 bases: TGCAGCGTTGGGCGTGGGACAGGGGGAGCGAAAGAGCAGTACTTC. Translating it yields CSVGRGTGGAKEQYF. V gene TRBV29-1 combines with J gene TRBJ2-7; 11 nucleotides agree with TRBD1. Germline lookup yields CDR1 SQVTM and CDR2 ANQGSEA. The V gene end was trimmed by 4 bases and the J gene end by 7 bases; junction bases not matched to a gene: 12. This CDR3 comprises 15 residues.

This clonotype has more than one count but fewer than ten. This sequence joins TRBV3-1 and TRBJ2-7, with D perhaps TRBD2 (6 bases). The CDR3 loop spans 16 amino acids. Germline CDR1 reads LGHDT; CDR2 reads YNNKEL (reference sequence). The germline V and J ends were trimmed by 1 base and 4 bases, with 17 bases remaining between them. The CDR3, as DNA: TGTGCCAGCAGCCAAGCCGGGGCGGGATTGGCTTACGAGCAGTACTTC. Residues: CASSQAGAGLAYEQYF.